The clone carrying this T cell receptor beta chain has just a few counts. What it binds is not known. TCRdb processed the 5' RACE reads anew with MiXCR; each CDR3 protein has one entry. This table has about 160,000 distinct CDR3 sequences, around 8.9% appearing once. The sample belongs to a study of CD8 T cells in ankylosing spondylitis. Whole-study results and caveats: Relatively scarce in peripheral blood, disease-linked clones were CD8+.

CDR3 length equals 12 residues. Trimming left V 6 bases short and J 3 bases short, with 9 bases between. V usage is TRBV12-3 or TRBV12-4 and J usage is TRBJ2-7; tentatively, D is TRBD2 (6 bases). This clonotype originated in a female donor with ankylosing spondylitis or in good health (not recorded which). Sequencing used blood, either unsorted or a sorted T cell fraction (not recorded which). In nucleotides, the CDR3 is TGTGCCAGCAGCCGGAGGGACTACGAGCAGTACTTC. It encodes CASSRRDYEQYF.